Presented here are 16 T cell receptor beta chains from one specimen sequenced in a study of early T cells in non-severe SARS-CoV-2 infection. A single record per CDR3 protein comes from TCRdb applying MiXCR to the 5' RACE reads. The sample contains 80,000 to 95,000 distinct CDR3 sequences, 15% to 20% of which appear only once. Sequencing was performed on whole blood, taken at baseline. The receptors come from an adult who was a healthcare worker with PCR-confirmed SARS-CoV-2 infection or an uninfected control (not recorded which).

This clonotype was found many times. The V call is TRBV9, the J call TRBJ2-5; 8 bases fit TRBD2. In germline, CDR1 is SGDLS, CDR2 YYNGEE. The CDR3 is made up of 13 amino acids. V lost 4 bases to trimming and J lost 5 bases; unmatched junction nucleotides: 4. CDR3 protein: CASSPGTSETQYF. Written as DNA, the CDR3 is TGTGCCAGCAGCCCCGGGACTAGTGAGACCCAGTACTTC.

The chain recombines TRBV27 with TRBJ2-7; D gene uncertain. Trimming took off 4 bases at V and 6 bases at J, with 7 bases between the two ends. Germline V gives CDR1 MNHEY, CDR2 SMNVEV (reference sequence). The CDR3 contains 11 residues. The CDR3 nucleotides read TGTGCCAGCAGTTCACCTCGCGAGCAGTACTTC. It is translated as CASSSPREQYF.

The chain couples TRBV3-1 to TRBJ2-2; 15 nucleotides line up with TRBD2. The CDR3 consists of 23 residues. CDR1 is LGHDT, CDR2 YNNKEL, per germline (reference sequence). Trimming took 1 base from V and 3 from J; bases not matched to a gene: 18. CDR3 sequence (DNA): TGTGCCAGCAGCCAAGTCCCCCCGAGGACTAGCGGGAGGGCCGTGAGGGACACCGGGGAGCTGTTTTTT. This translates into CASSQVPPRTSGRAVRDTGELFF.

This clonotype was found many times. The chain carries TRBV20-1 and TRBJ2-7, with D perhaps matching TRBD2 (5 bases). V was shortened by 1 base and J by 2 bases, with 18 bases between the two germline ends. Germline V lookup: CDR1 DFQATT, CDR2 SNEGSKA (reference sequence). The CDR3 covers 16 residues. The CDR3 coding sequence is TGCAGTGCTAGAGCTCTCGGGGATCTAACTCCCTACGAGCAGTACTTC. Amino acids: CSARALGDLTPYEQYF.

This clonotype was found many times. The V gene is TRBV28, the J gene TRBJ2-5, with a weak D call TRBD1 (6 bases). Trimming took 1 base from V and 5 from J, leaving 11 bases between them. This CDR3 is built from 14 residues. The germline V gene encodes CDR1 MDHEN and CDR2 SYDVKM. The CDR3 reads CASSLSGVGETQYF. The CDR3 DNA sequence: TGTGCCAGCAGTTTATCAGGGGTCGGCGAGACCCAGTACTTC.

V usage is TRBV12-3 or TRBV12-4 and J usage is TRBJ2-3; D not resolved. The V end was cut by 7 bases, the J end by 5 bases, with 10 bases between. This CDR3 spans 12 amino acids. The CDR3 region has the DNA TGTGCCAGCACCGTCAGGAGAGATACGCAGTATTTT. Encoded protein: CASTVRRDTQYF.

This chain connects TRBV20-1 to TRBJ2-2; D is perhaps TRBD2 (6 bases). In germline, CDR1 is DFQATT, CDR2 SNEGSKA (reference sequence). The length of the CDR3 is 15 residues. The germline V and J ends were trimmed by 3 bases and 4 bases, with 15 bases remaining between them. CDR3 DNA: TGCAGTGCTAGGAAGGCTAGCGTACTCACCGGGGAGCTGTTTTTT. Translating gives CSARKASVLTGELFF.

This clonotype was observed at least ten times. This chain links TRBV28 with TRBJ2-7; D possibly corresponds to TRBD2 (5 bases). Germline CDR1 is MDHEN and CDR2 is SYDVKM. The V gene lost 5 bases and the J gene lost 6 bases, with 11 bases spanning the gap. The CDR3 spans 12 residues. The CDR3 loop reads CASSPIGIEQYF. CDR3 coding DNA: TGTGCCAGCAGTCCGATCGGGATCGAGCAGTACTTC.

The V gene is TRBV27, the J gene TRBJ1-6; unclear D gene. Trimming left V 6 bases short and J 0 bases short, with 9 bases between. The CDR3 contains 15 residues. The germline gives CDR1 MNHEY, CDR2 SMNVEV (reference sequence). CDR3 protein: CASRGEGSYNSPLHF. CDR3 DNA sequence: TGTGCCAGCAGAGGCGAAGGCTCCTATAATTCACCCCTCCACTTT.

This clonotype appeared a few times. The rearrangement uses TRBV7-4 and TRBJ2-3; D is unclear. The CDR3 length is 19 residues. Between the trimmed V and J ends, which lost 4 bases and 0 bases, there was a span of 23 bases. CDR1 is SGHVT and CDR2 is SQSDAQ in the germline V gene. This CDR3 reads CASSSHLPLKVFSTDTQYF. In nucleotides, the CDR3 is TGTGCCAGCAGCTCTCACCTCCCCCTAAAGGTCTTCAGCACAGATACGCAGTATTTT. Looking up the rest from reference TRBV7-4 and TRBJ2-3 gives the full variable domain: GAGVSQSPRYKVAKRGRDVALRCDSISGHVTLYWYRQTLGQGSEVLTYSQSDAQRDKSGRPSGRFSAERPERSVSTLKIQRTEQGDSAVYLCASSSHLPLKVFSTDTQYFGPGTRLTVL.

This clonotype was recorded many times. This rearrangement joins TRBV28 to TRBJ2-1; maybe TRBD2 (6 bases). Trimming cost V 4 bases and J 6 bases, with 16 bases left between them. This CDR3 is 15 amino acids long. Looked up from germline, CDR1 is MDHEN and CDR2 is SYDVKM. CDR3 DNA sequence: TGTGCCAGCAGTTCCGGACTAAACGGTCCCAATGAGCAGTTCTTC. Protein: CASSSGLNGPNEQFF.

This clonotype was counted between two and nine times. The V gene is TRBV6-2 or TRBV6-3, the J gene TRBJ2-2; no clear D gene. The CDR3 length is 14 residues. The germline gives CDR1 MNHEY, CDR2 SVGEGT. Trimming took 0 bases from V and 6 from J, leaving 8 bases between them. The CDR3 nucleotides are TGTGCCAGCAGTTACTCGAATCGGGCCGGGGAGCTGTTTTTT. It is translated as CASSYSNRAGELFF.

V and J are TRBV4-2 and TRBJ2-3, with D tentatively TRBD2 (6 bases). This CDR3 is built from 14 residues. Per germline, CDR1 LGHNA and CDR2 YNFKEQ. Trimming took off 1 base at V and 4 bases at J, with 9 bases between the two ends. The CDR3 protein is CASSQAAGPDTQYF. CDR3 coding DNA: TGTGCCAGCAGCCAAGCGGCGGGACCAGATACGCAGTATTTT.

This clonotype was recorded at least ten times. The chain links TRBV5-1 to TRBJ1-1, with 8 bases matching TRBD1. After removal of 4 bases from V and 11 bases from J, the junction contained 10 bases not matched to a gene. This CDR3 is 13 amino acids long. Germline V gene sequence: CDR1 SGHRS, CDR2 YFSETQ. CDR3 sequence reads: CASSTMTGETAFF. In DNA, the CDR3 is TGCGCCAGCAGCACAATGACAGGGGAGACGGCTTTCTTT.

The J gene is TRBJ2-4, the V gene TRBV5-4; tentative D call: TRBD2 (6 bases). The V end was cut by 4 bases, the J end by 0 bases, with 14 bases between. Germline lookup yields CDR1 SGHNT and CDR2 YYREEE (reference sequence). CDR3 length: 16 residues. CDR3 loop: CASSLEGAIAKNIQYF. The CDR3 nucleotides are TGTGCCAGCAGCCTGGAGGGAGCGATAGCCAAAAACATTCAGTACTTC.

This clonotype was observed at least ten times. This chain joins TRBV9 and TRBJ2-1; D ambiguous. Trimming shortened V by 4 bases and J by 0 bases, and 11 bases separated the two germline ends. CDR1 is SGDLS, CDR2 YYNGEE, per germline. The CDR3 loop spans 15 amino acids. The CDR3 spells CASSPTPSSYNEQFF. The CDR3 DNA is TGTGCCAGCAGCCCAACACCGAGCTCCTACAATGAGCAGTTCTTC.